One sample yielded the 14 T cell receptor beta chains listed below, sequenced in a study of brain T cells in children with intractable seizures. Profiling relied on immunoSEQ multiplex PCR, and the TCRdb table lists in-frame clones only, not all of them. The table includes 75,000 to 80,000 clones, about 93% detected once. The starting material was peripheral blood, obtained at surgery. Receptors originate from a boy in the first two years of life with tuberous sclerosis and intractable seizures.

This sequence joins TRBV6-5 and TRBJ2-2; D unclear. The germline gives CDR1 MNHEY, CDR2 SVGAGI. Trimming pared 2 bases from V and 3 bases from J, leaving 13 bases between. CDR3 length equals 16 residues. As DNA, the CDR3 is TGTGCCAGCAGTTACGTCGTATCCTTCGACACCGGGGAGCTGTTTTTT. The encoded protein is CASSYVVSFDTGELFF.

The rearrangement joins TRBV9 to TRBJ1-2, with 7 nucleotides matching TRBD1. The V segment lost 3 bases and the J segment 4 bases; nucleotides outside the gene matches: 9. This CDR3 has 15 amino acids. CDR1 is SGDLS, CDR2 YYNGEE, per germline. The CDR3: CASSDNRDSPYGYTF. For the CDR3, the DNA is TGTGCCAGCAGCGACAACCGGGACAGCCCCTATGGCTACACCTTC.

V is TRBV10-3 and J is TRBJ2-3; D remains ambiguous. CDR3 size: 16 residues. Germline CDR1 is ENHRY and CDR2 is SYGVKD. V dropped 4 bases and J dropped 0 bases, with 14 bases sitting between them. The CDR3, as DNA: TGTGCCATCAGTGGTTTGACTGGTTCTAGCACAGATACGCAGTATTTT. It is translated as CAISGLTGSSTDTQYF.

The chain recombines TRBV7-9 with TRBJ2-1; unclear D gene. The CDR3 totals 16 residues. Trimming removed 3 bases at V and 5 bases at J, with 17 bases between. Germline loops: CDR1 SEHNR, CDR2 FQNEAQ (reference sequence). This CDR3 reads CASSFPAGSSHNEQFF. The DNA for the CDR3 is TGTGCCAGCAGCTTCCCGGCAGGCTCGAGCCACAATGAGCAGTTCTTC.

The chain recombines TRBV7-9 with TRBJ1-1; D is undetermined. The V end was cut by 4 bases, the J end by 7 bases, with 4 bases between. The CDR3 has 10 amino acids. The V gene's germline CDR1 is SEHNR and CDR2 FQNEAQ (reference sequence). The CDR3 nucleotides read TGTGCCAGCAGCTCCAATGAAGCTTTCTTT. This encodes CASSSNEAFF.

This CDR3 is CASSSGQSTEAFF. CDR3 DNA sequence: TGTGCCAGCAGCTCTGGACAGAGCACTGAAGCTTTCTTT. The V and J genes are TRBV7-9 and TRBJ1-1; D might be TRBD1 (6 bases). V was pared by 4 bases and J by 4 bases, with 10 bases between. The CDR3 loop spans 13 amino acids. CDR1 is SEHNR, CDR2 FQNEAQ, per germline (reference sequence).

V gene TRBV7-8 combines with J gene TRBJ2-5; TRBD1 aligns across 8 bases. With 5 bases clipped from V and 3 bases from J, the junction kept 11 bases outside the gene matches. This CDR3 is 16 amino acids long. CDR1 is SGHVS, CDR2 FQNEAQ, per germline. The CDR3 protein is CASSKTGARGKETQYF. CDR3 coding DNA: TGTGCCAGCAGCAAGACAGGGGCCAGAGGAAAAGAGACCCAGTACTTC.

The genes are TRBV30 and TRBJ1-3; D is unclear. The CDR3 extends over 14 amino acids. The V and J ends lost 5 bases and 0 bases respectively, with 11 bases between them. Germline assignment: CDR1 GTSNPN and CDR2 SVGIG (reference sequence). The chain's CDR3 is CAWGRRSSGNTIYF. The CDR3 bases are TGTGCCTGGGGACGGCGAAGCTCTGGAAACACCATATATTTT.

The V and J genes are TRBV9 and TRBJ1-1; the D is unclear. Germline-derived CDR1 and CDR2 are SGDLS and YYNGEE. The CDR3 is 17 amino acids. Trimming pared 3 bases from V and 0 bases from J, leaving 18 bases between. CDR3 sequence: CASSAPRTDNMNTEAFF. In DNA form, the CDR3 reads TGTGCCAGCAGCGCCCCCCGGACGGATAACATGAACACTGAAGCTTTCTTT.

V gene TRBV28 combines with J gene TRBJ2-7; 10 bases align to TRBD2. The CDR3 length is 15 residues. CDR1 and CDR2 from the germline V gene are MDHEN and SYDVKM. The ends lost 5 bases at V and 3 bases at J; junction bases unmatched: 7. The CDR3 bases are TGTGCCAGCAGTCCCCGAACTAGCGGGAACTACGAGCAGTACTTC. As protein: CASSPRTSGNYEQYF.

The chain joins TRBV3-1 (or the pseudogene TRBV3-2) to TRBJ2-1; perhaps TRBD2 as D (6 bases). V gave up 1 base and J gave up 4 bases, with 11 bases separating them. The CDR3 sequence is 15 residues long. Germline lookup yields CDR1 LGHDT and CDR2 YNNKEL (reference sequence). The CDR3 DNA sequence: TGTGCCAGCAGCCAAGGTTCCGGGAGTTACAATGAGCAGTTCTTC. It yields the protein CASSQGSGSYNEQFF.

The gene calls are TRBV27 and TRBJ2-1; the match to TRBD2 covers 7 bases. The CDR3 consists of 15 residues. Germline CDR1 reads MNHEY; CDR2 reads SMNVEV (reference sequence). V lost 8 bases, J lost 8 bases, and 15 bases stayed unmatched. The CDR3 loop reads CASGLMGGGADEQFF. The CDR3 DNA follows: TGTGCCAGCGGCCTGATGGGGGGAGGGGCGGATGAGCAGTTCTTC.

The rearrangement uses TRBV2 and TRBJ1-1; a possible D gene is TRBD1 (6 bases). Germline CDR1 SNHLY, CDR2 FYNNEI. CDR3 length: 12 amino acids. The V end lost 2 bases, the J end lost 11 bases, and 12 bases lay between the germline ends. The CDR3 region has the DNA TGTGCCAGCAGTGAAAGGACAGTGGGTGCTTTCTTT. It encodes CASSERTVGAFF.

This chain links TRBV13 with TRBJ2-1; 10 bases align to TRBD2. This CDR3 comprises 15 residues. Germline CDR1 and CDR2: PRHDT and FYEKMQ (reference sequence). After removal of 7 bases from V and 3 bases from J, the junction contained 6 bases not matched to a gene. CDR3 sequence: CASTSWTSGYNEQFF. The DNA of the CDR3 is TGTGCCAGCACCTCCTGGACTAGCGGCTACAATGAGCAGTTCTTC.